The T cell receptor (beta chain) under discussion was sequenced for a study of OX40 agonist ivuxolimab in advanced cancers. Looking at the study overall: Partial responses were seen in three patients, one with hepatocellular carcinoma and two with cutaneous melanoma.

Measured with immunoSEQ multiplex PCR; TCRdb has only the in-frame clones, and not every one. Of approximately 77,000 clones listed, over 80% are singletons. Germline-derived CDR1 and CDR2 are SGHRS and YFSETQ. This CDR3 comprises 15 residues. V dropped 0 bases and J dropped 3 bases, with 10 bases sitting between them. The receptor comes from an adult with an advanced solid tumor such as melanoma, head and neck, liver or kidney cancer. The specimen was CD4+ or CD8+ T cells sorted from blood, collected in a trial of the OX40 agonist ivuxolimab. The chain employs TRBV5-1 and TRBJ1-5, with TRBD1 as a possible D gene (5 bases). The CDR3 coding sequence is TGCGCCAGCAGCTTGGGAGTGGGGCCCAATCAGCCCCAGCATTTT. Encoded protein: CASSLGVGPNQPQHF. The full variable domain, its missing parts supplied by reference TRBV5-1 and TRBJ1-5, is KAGVTQTPRYLIKTRGQQVTLSCSPISGHRSVSWYQQTPGQGLQFLFEYFSETQRNKGNFPGRFSGRQFSNSRSEMNVSTLELGDSALYLCASSLGVGPNQPQHFGDGTRLSIL.